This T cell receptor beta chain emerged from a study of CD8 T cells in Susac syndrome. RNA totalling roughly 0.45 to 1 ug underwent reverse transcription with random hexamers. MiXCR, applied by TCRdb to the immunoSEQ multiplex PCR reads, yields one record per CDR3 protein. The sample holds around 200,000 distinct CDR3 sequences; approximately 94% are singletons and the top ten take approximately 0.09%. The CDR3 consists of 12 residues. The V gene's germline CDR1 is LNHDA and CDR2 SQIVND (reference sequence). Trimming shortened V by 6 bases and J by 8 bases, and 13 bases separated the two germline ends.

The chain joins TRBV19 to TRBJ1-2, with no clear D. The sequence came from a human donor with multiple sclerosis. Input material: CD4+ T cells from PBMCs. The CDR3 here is CASSIPDQGYTF. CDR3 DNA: TGTGCCAGTAGCATACCAGATCAAGGCTACACCTTC.